This TCR beta chain comes out of a study of OX40 agonist ivuxolimab in advanced cancers. This clone was seen only a few times. Profiling relied on immunoSEQ multiplex PCR, and the TCRdb table lists in-frame clones only, not all of them. This sample carries under 80,000 clones, around 86% of them seen once, and the ten largest clones take over 0.65%. The sequencing here drew on CD4+ or CD8+ T cells sorted from blood, taken in a trial of the OX40 agonist ivuxolimab. This clonotype was sampled from an adult with an advanced solid tumor such as melanoma, head and neck, liver or kidney cancer.

CDR3 bases: TGTGCCAGTAGTGCCCAGGGCGGCTATGGCTACACCTTC. The encoded protein is CASSAQGGYGYTF. This sequence joins TRBV19 and TRBJ1-2; possibly TRBD1 for D (5 bases). The CDR3 consists of 13 residues. Per germline, CDR1 LNHDA and CDR2 SQIVND (reference sequence). V was shortened by 5 bases and J by 4 bases, with 11 bases between the two germline ends. The full variable domain, completed using reference TRBV19 and TRBJ1-2, is DGGITQSPKYLFRKEGQNVTLSCEQNLNHDAMYWYRQDPGQGLRLIYYSQIVNDFQKGDIAEGYSVSREKKESFPLTVTSAQKNPTAFYLCASSAQGGYGYTFGSGTRLTVV.